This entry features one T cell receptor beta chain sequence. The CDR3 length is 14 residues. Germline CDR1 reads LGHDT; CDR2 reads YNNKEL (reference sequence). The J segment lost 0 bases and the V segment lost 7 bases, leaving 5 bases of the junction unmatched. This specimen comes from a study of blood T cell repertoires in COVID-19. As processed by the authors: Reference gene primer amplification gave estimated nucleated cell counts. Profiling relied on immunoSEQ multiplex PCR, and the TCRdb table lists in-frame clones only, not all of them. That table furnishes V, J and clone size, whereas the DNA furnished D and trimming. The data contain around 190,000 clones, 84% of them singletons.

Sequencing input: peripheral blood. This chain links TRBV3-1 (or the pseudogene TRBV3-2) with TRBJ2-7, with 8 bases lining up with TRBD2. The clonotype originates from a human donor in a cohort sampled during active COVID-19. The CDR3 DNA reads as TGTGCCAGCAAACAAAGCGGGGGCTCCTACGAGCAGTACTTC. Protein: CASKQSGGSYEQYF.